This T cell receptor beta chain was recorded in a study of Graves' ophthalmopathy and Graves' hyperthyroidism. This clonotype was detected ten times or more. The antigen is unknown. Researchers took RNA transcripts and amplified TCR beta CDR3 regions from them. RT-PCR with HTBI primers came first, then second-round multiplex PCR. TCRdb re-called the multiplex PCR reads through MiXCR, storing one row per CDR3 protein. The sample consists of about 400,000 distinct CDR3 sequences, approximately 16% of them appearing once. Germline CDR1 SGHRS, CDR2 YFSETQ. The J segment lost 4 bases and the V segment lost 5 bases, leaving 7 bases of the junction unmatched. The CDR3 sequence is 14 residues long. Findings of the study overall: Blood also carried most expanded thyroid clonotypes exceeding 0.001 frequency.

This receptor was taken from a woman under 30 with Graves' ophthalmopathy. The chain joins TRBV5-1 to TRBJ1-1, with 8 bases aligning to TRBD1. Sample: peripheral blood. The CDR3 coding sequence is TGCGCCAGCAGTGCAGGGGGCGTCGGCACTGAAGCTTTCTTT. Translating gives CASSAGGVGTEAFF.